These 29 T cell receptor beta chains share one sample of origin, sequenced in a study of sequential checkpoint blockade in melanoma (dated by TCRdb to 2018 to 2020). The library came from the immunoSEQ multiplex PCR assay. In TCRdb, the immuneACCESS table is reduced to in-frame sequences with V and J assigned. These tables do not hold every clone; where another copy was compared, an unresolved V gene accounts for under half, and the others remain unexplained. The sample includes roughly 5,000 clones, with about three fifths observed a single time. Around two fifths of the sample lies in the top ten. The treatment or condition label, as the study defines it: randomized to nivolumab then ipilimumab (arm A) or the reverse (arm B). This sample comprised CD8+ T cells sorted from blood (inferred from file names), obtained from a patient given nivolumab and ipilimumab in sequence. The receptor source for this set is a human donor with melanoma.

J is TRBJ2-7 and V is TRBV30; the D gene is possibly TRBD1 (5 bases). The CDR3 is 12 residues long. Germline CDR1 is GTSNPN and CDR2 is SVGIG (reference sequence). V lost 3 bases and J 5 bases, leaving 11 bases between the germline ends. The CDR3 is CAWRQGAHEQYF. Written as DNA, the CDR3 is TGTGCCTGGAGGCAAGGGGCGCACGAGCAGTACTTC.

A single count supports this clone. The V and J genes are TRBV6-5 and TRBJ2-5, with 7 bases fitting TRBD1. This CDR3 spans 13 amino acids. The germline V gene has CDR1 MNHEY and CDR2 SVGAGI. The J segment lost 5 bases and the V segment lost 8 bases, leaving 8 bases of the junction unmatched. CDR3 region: CASGLGGGETQYF. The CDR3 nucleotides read TGTGCCAGCGGCCTAGGGGGCGGCGAGACCCAGTACTTC.

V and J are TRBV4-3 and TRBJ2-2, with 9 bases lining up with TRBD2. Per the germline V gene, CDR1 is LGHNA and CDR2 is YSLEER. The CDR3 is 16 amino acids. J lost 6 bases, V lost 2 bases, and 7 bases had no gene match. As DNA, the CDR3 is TGCGCCAGCAGCCAATATAGGACTAGCGTAGCCGGGGAGCTGTTTTTT. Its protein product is CASSQYRTSVAGELFF.

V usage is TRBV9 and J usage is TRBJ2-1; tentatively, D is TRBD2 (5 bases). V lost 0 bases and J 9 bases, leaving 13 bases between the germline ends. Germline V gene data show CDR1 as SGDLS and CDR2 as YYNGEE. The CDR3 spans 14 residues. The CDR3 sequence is CASSVATEGGEQFF. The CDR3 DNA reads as TGTGCCAGCAGCGTAGCTACGGAAGGAGGTGAGCAGTTCTTC.

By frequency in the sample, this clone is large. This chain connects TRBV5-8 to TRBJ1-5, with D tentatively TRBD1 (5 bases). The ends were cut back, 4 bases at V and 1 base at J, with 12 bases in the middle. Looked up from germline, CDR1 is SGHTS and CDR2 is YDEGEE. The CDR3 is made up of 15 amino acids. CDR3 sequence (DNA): TGTGCCAGCAGCCTCCAGGGTTTCAGCAATCAGCCCCAGCATTTT. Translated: CASSLQGFSNQPQHF.

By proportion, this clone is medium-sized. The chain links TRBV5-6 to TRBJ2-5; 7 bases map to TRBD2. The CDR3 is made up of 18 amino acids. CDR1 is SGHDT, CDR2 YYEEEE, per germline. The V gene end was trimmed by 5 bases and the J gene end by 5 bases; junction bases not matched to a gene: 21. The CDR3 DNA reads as TGTGCCAGCAGTCTGACCCACGGGACTATCACTCCCCGGGAGACCCAGTACTTC. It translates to CASSLTHGTITPRETQYF.

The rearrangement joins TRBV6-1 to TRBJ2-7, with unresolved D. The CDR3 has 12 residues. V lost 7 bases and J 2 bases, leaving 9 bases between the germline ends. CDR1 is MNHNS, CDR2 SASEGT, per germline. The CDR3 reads CASNRSPYEQYF. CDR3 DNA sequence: TGTGCCAGCAACCGGTCCCCCTACGAGCAGTACTTC.

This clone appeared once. The CDR3 loop is CASSVGYGTGEEAFF. The CDR3 DNA reads as TGTGCCAGCAGCGTAGGGTACGGGACAGGGGAGGAAGCTTTCTTT. V is TRBV9 and J is TRBJ1-1; 10 bases fit TRBD1. CDR3 length: 15 amino acids. V shed 0 bases, J shed 8 bases, and the junction held 7 bases outside the gene matches. From germline, CDR1 is SGDLS and CDR2 YYNGEE.

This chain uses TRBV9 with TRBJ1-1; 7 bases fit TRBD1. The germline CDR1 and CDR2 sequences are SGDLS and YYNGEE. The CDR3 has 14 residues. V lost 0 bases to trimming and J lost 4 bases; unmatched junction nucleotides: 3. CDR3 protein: CASSVAYRGTEAFF. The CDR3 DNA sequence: TGTGCCAGCAGCGTAGCCTACAGGGGCACTGAAGCTTTCTTT.

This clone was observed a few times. The chain's CDR3 is CAWTKDRGEQYF. CDR3 nucleotides: TGTGCCTGGACTAAGGACAGGGGCGAGCAGTACTTC. The chain has TRBV30 and TRBJ2-7; 9 positions match TRBD1. Germline V gene data show CDR1 as GTSNPN and CDR2 as SVGIG (reference sequence). Trimming removed 4 bases from V and 6 bases from J; junction bases left unmatched: 4. The CDR3 contains 12 residues. Variable domain in full (rest from reference TRBV30 and TRBJ2-7): SQTIHQWPATLVQPVGSPLSLECTVEGTSNPNLYWYRQAAGRGLQLLFYSVGIGQISSEVPQNLSASRPQDRQFILSSKKLLLSDSGFYLCAWTKDRGEQYFGPGTRLTVT.

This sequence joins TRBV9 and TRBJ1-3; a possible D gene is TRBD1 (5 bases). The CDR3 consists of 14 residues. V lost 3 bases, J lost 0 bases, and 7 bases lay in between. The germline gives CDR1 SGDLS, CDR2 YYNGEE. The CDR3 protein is CASSGTRSGNTIYF. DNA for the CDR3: TGTGCCAGCAGCGGGACACGCTCTGGAAACACCATATATTTT.

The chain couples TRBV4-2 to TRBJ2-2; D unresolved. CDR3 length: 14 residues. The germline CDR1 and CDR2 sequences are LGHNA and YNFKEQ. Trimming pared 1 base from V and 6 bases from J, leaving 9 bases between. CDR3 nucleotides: TGTGCCAGCAGCCAAGTTGAGATACCCGGGGAGCTGTTTTTT. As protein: CASSQVEIPGELFF.

The DNA for the CDR3 is TGTGCCAGCAGACCCGGGACAGGGCGAGACACCATATATTTT. Translation gives CASRPGTGRDTIYF. This chain joins TRBV6-6 and TRBJ1-3; 9 positions agree with TRBD1. With 6 bases clipped from V and 8 bases from J, the junction kept 8 bases outside the gene matches. In germline, CDR1 is MNHNY, CDR2 SVGAGI (reference sequence). This CDR3 has 14 residues.

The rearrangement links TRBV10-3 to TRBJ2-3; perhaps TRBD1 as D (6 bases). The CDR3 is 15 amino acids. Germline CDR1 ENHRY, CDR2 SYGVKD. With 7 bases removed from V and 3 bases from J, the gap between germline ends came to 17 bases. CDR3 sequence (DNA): TGTGCCATCAATCCCAGGGGTTACGAAACAGATACGCAGTATTTT. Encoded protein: CAINPRGYETDTQYF.

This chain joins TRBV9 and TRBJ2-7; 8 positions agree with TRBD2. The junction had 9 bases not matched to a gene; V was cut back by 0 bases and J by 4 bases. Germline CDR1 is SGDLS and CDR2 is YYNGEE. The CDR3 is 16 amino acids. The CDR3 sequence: CASSVAGTSRAYEQYF. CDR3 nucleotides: TGTGCCAGCAGCGTAGCTGGGACTAGTCGGGCGTACGAGCAGTACTTC.

The CDR3 here is CASSSALRTHTEAFF. CDR3 coding DNA: TGTGCCAGCAGCTCAGCACTACGAACCCACACTGAAGCTTTCTTT. The gene calls are TRBV7-9 and TRBJ1-1, with D unclear. Germline V lookup: CDR1 SEHNR, CDR2 FQNEAQ (reference sequence). This CDR3 spans 15 amino acids. Trimming shortened V by 4 bases and J by 3 bases, and 15 bases separated the two germline ends. The full variable domain, completed using reference TRBV7-9 and TRBJ1-1, is DTGVSQNPRHKITKRGQNVTFRCDPISEHNRLYWYRQTLGQGPEFLTYFQNEAQLEKSRLLSDRFSAERPKGSFSTLEIQRTEQGDSAMYLCASSSALRTHTEAFFGQGTRLTVV.

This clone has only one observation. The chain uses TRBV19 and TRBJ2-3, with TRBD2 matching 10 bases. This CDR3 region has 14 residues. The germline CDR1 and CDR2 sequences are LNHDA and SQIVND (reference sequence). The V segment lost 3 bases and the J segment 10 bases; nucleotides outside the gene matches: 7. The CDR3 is CASSMVLAGVSQYF. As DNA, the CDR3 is TGTGCCAGTAGTATGGTGCTAGCGGGGGTATCGCAGTATTTT.

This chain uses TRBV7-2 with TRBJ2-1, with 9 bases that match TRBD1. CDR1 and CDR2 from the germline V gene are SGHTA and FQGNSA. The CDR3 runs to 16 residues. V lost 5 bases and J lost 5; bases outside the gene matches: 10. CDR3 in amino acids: CASSQVPGQGDNEQFF. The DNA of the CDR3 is TGTGCCAGCAGCCAAGTTCCGGGACAGGGAGACAATGAGCAGTTCTTC.

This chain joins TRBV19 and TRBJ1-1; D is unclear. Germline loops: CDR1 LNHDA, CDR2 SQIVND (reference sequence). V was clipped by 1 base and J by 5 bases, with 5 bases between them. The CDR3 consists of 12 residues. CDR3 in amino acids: CASSIGRTEAFF. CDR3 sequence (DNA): TGTGCCAGTAGTATAGGGAGGACTGAAGCTTTCTTT.

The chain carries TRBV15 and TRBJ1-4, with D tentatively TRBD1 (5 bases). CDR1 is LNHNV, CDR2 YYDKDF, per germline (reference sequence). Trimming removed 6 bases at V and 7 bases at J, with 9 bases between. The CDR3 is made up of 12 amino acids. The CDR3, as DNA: TGTGCCACCAGGGGGCTTGGTGAAAAACTGTTTTTT. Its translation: CATRGLGEKLFF.

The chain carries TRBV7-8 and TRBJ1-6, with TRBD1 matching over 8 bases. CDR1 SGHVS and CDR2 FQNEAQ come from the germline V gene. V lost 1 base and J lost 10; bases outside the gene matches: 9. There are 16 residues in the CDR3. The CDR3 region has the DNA TGTGCCAGCAGCTTAGGACCGACAGGGGTGGACTCACCCCTCCACTTT. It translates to CASSLGPTGVDSPLHF.

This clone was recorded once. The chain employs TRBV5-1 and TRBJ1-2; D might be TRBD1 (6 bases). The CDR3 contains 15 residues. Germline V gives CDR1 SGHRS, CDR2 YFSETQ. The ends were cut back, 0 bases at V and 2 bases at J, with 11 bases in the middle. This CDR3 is CASSLASGGNYGYTF. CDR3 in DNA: TGCGCCAGCAGCTTGGCCTCGGGGGGCAACTATGGCTACACCTTC. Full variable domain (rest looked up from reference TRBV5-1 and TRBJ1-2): KAGVTQTPRYLIKTRGQQVTLSCSPISGHRSVSWYQQTPGQGLQFLFEYFSETQRNKGNFPGRFSGRQFSNSRSEMNVSTLELGDSALYLCASSLASGGNYGYTFGSGTRLTVV.

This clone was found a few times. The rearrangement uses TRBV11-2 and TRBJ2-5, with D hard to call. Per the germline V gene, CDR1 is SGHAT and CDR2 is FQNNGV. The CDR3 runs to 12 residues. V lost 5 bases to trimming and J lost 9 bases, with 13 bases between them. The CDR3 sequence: CASSPSGSAQYF. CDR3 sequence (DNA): TGTGCCAGCAGCCCCTCGGGTTCGGCCCAGTACTTC. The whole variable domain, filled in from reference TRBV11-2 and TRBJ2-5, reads EAGVAQSPRYKIIEKRQSVAFWCNPISGHATLYWYQQILGQGPKLLIQFQNNGVVDDSQLPKDRFSAERLKGVDSTLKIQPAKLEDSAVYLCASSPSGSAQYFGPGTRLLVL.

The CDR3 spells CASSRLAGGPYQETQYF. CDR3 in DNA: TGTGCCAGCAGCCGACTAGCGGGGGGGCCGTACCAAGAGACCCAGTACTTC. J is TRBJ2-5 and V is TRBV7-9; 14 nucleotides match TRBD2. This CDR3 region has 17 residues. Germline values: CDR1 SEHNR, CDR2 FQNEAQ (reference sequence). The trim removed 5 bases at V and 0 bases at J, leaving 5 bases unmatched.

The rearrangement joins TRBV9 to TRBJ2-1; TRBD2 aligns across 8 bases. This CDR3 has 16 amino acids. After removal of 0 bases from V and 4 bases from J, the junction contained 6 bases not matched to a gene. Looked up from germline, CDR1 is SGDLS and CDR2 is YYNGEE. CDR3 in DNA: TGTGCCAGCAGCGTAGCTGGGGCGGGGGGATACAATGAGCAGTTCTTC. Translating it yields CASSVAGAGGYNEQFF.

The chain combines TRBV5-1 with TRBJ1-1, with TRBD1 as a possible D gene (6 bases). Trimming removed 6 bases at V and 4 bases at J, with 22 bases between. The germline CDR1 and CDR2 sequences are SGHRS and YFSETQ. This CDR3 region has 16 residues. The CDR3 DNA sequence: TGCGCCAGCACCATCCCCTTACAGGGAGTTGGCACTGAAGCTTTCTTT. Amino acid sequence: CASTIPLQGVGTEAFF.

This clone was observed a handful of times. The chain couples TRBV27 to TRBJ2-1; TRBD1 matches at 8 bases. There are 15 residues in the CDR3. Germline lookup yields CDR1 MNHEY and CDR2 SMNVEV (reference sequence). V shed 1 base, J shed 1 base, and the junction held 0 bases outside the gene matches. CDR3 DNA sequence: TGTGCCAGCAGTTTATGGACAGGGTCCTACAATGAGCAGTTCTTC. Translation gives CASSLWTGSYNEQFF.

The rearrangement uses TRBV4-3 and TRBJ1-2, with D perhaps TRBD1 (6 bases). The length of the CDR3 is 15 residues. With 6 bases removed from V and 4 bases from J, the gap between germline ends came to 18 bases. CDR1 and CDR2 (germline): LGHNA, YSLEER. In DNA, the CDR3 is TGCGCCAGCAGACAGGGCCGGGGCCGGGGCTATGGCTACACCTTC. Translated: CASRQGRGRGYGYTF.

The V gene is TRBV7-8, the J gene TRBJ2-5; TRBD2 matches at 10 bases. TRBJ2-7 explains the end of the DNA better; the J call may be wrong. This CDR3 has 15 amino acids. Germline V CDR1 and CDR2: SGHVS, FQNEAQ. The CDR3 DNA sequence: TGTGCCAGCAGCTTAGAGGCTAGCGGGGGCGGCGAGCAGTACTTC. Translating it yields CASSLEASGGGEQYF.